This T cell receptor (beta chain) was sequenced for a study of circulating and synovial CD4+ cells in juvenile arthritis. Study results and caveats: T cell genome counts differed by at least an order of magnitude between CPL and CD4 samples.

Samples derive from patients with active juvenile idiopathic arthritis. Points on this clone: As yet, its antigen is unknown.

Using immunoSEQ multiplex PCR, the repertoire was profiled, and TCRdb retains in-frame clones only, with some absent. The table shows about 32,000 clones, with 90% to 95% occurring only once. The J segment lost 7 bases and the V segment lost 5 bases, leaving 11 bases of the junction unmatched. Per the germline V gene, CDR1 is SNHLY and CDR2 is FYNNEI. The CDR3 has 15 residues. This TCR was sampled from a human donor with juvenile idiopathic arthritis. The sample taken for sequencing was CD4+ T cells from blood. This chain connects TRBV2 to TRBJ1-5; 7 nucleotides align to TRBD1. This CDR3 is CASSRGLTLGQPQHF. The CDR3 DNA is TGTGCCAGCAGTAGGGGGCTGACACTCGGCCAGCCCCAGCATTTT.